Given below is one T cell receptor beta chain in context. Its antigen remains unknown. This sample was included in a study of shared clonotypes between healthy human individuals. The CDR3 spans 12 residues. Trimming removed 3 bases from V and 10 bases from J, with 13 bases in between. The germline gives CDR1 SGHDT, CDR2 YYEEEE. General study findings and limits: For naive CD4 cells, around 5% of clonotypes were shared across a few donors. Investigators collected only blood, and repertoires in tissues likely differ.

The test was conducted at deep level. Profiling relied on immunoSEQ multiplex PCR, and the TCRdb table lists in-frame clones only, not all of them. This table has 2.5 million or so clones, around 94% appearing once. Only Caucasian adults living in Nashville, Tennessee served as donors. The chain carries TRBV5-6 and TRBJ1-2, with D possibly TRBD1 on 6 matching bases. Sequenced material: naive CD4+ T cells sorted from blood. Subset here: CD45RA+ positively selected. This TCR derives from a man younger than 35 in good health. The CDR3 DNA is TGTGCCAGCAGCTGGGAGAGGACAGACTACACCTTC. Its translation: CASSWERTDYTF. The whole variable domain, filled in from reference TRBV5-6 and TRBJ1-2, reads DAGVTQSPTHLIKTRGQQVTLRCSPKSGHDTVSWYQQALGQGPQFIFQYYEEEERQRGNFPDRFSGHQFPNYSSELNVNALLLGDSALYLCASSWERTDYTFGSGTRLTVV.